A selection of T cell receptor beta chains follows, all from one sample in a study of shared clonotypes between healthy human individuals. This table comes from immunoSEQ multiplex PCR, and its TCRdb copy is limited to in-frame clones, with some not included. The data show around 2.5 million clones, over 85% seen once. Source material: naive CD4+ T cells from PBMCs. Receptors were obtained from a man between 18 and 35 years old in good health. Some clones in this sample may be carry-over from other donors' samples. Each CDR3 is given with its conserved first and last residue. Fields, in order: clone size, V gene, J gene, D gene, CDR3 DNA, CDR3 protein. D genes are given only for firm matches. Size is stated for part of the rows, as once, few or many counts, or as a class when the clone is expanded.

>-|TRBV11-2|TRBJ2-7|TRBD1
TGTGCCAGCAGCTTAAATGCACTGTGGACAGGGAGGTACGAGCAGTACTTC
CASSLNALWTGRYEQYF
>-|TRBV28|TRBJ1-5|TRBD1
TGTGCCAGCAGTTTTCTTACAGGGGGCGCCGGCAATCAGCCCCAGCATTTT
CASSFLTGGAGNQPQHF
>-|TRBV5-1|TRBJ1-4|-
TGCGCCAGCAGCGCAACAGGGATGAGTAATGAAAAACTGTTTTTT
CASSATGMSNEKLFF
>-|TRBV2|TRBJ2-4|-
TGTGCCAGCAGTGAAGGGCAACTGATAAAAAACATTCAGTACTTC
CASSEGQLIKNIQYF
>-|TRBV5-4|TRBJ2-2|TRBD1
TGTGCCAGCAGCTTGGCTCAGGGGGCCTACACCGGGGAGCTGTTTTTT
CASSLAQGAYTGELFF
>-|TRBV15|TRBJ1-1|-
TGTGCCACCAGCAGAGATAGGAGGGAGCCCACTGAAGCTTTCTTT
CATSRDRREPTEAFF
>-|TRBV5-8|TRBJ2-6|TRBD1
TGTGCCAGCAGCTTGGCCTATGGGACAGGGTTTTCTGGGGCCAACGTCCTGACTTTC
CASSLAYGTGFSGANVLTF
>-|TRBV5-5|TRBJ1-2|TRBD1
TGTGCCAGCAGGGGGACAGGGGTGTTTGATCGTGGCTACACCTTC
CASRGTGVFDRGYTF
>-|TRBV28|TRBJ2-7|-
TGTGCCAGCAGTTTAGGCGGGGGCAGCTCCTACGAGCAGTACTTC
CASSLGGGSSYEQYF
>-|TRBV21-1|TRBJ1-4|-
TGTGCCAGCAGCAAAGCGGGACAGCCTGGGGCAACTAATGAAAAACTGTTTTTT
CASSKAGQPGATNEKLFF
>-|TRBV18|TRBJ2-7|TRBD1
TGTGCCAGCTCACCACCACGGGGACAGGGACACGAGCAGTACTTC
CASSPPRGQGHEQYF
>once|TRBV5-1|TRBJ1-2|TRBD1
TGCGCCAGCAGCGGTGGACAGGGAAATAACTATGGCTACACCTTC
CASSGGQGNNYGYTF
>-|TRBV5-1|TRBJ1-1|TRBD1
TGCGCCAGTATGATACAGGGGGCGAATGAAGCTTTCTTT
CASMIQGANEAFF
>-|TRBV7-2|TRBJ2-2|-
TGTGCCAGCAGCCCGAGACCGCAATCCGGGGAGCTGTTTTTT
CASSPRPQSGELFF
>-|TRBV7-9|TRBJ2-6|-
TGTGCCAGCAGCTTAGGTTCGGGGTCTGGGGCCAACGTCCTGACTTTC
CASSLGSGSGANVLTF
>-|TRBV10-2|TRBJ1-6|TRBD1
TGCGCCAGCAGGAGGGACAGCTCCTATAATTCACCCCTCCACTTT
CASRRDSSYNSPLHF
>-|TRBV27|TRBJ2-4|TRBD2
TGTGCCAGCAGTTTGGGACTAGCGGGAGGGCAGAACATTCAGTACTTC
CASSLGLAGGQNIQYF
>-|TRBV10-3|TRBJ2-1|TRBD2
TGTGCCATCAGGGCAACTAGCGGGAGCTGGAATGAGCAGTTCTTC
CAIRATSGSWNEQFF
>-|TRBV5-1|TRBJ2-2|TRBD2
TGCGCCAGCAGCTTCACTAGCGGGAGGAGCACCGGGGAGCTGTTTTTT
CASSFTSGRSTGELFF
>-|TRBV5-1|TRBJ2-2|-
TGCGCCAGCAGCTTACAATCGATCGCTCCAGGGGTGATCGGGGAGCTGTTTTTT
CASSLQSIAPGVIGELFF
>-|TRBV7-2|TRBJ1-6|-
TGTGCCAGCACTCCCCCCGGACAGTATAATTCACCCCTCCACTTT
CASTPPGQYNSPLHF
>-|TRBV11-2|TRBJ2-5|-
TGTGCCAGCAGCTTAGGGGGCAGAGAGACCCAGTACTTC
CASSLGGRETQYF
>-|TRBV5-6|TRBJ2-3|TRBD2
TGTGCCAGCAGCTTGAGGACTAGCGGGGTCACAGATACGCAGTATTTT
CASSLRTSGVTDTQYF
>-|TRBV19|TRBJ1-5|-
TGTGCCAGTAGTAGGCTTCCCCAAACTAGCAATCAGCCCCAGCATTTT
CASSRLPQTSNQPQHF
>-|TRBV5-1|TRBJ2-5|TRBD2
TGCGCCAGCAGCTTGTTCACTAGCGGGAGTGGGTTGGAGACCCAGTACTTC
CASSLFTSGSGLETQYF
>-|TRBV4-1|TRBJ2-7|TRBD2
TGCGCCAGCAGCCAAGATTTTGGTCTAGCGGCAACAATCTCCTACGAGCAGTACTTC
CASSQDFGLAATISYEQYF
>-|TRBV28|TRBJ1-3|-
TGTGCCAGCAGTGCTCTTGGAGGACACGAAAACACCATATATTTT
CASSALGGHENTIYF
>-|TRBV28|TRBJ1-5|-
TGTGCCAGCAATATACCCGAGGTTGGTCAGCCCCAGCATTTT
CASNIPEVGQPQHF
>-|TRBV30|TRBJ1-2|TRBD1
TGTGCCTGGAGTGTCAGGGGGGCCGGTGGCTACACCTTC
CAWSVRGAGGYTF
>once|TRBV7-2|TRBJ1-1|-
TGTGCCAGCAGCCGAAATCCAGGGCGGGACACTAAAGCTCTCTTT
CASSRNPGRDTKALF
>-|TRBV28|TRBJ1-4|-
TGTGCCAGCAGTGCCCAGACAAACGAAAAACTGTTTTTT
CASSAQTNEKLFF
>-|TRBV27|TRBJ2-2|TRBD2
TGTGCCAGCAGTTTCTGGCGGGAGGGCCGAATCGTGGAGCTGTTTTTT
CASSFWREGRIVELFF
>-|TRBV5-4|TRBJ2-7|-
TGTGCCAGCAGCCGCCGGCAGGCTTCCTACGAGCAGTACTTC
CASSRRQASYEQYF
>-|TRBV18|TRBJ1-2|-
TGTGCCAGCTGTCCGGGCCCAGGGGACTATGGCTACACCTTC
CASCPGPGDYGYTF
>-|TRBV5-1|TRBJ2-7|-
TGCGCCAGCAGCTCCGGCTCATTGAGGCACGAGCAGTACTTC
CASSSGSLRHEQYF
>-|TRBV21-1|TRBJ2-2|-
TGTGCCAGCAGTCCCAGGGAGAATGGGGACACCGGGGAGCTGTTTTTT
CASSPRENGDTGELFF
>-|TRBV28|TRBJ1-2|-
TGTGCCAGCAGCACTCCCCCCAGTAACTATGGCTACACCTTC
CASSTPPSNYGYTF
>-|TRBV5-1|TRBJ2-7|TRBD1
TGCGCCAGCAGCTCTACCGGGACAGGTCACGAGCAGTACTTC
CASSSTGTGHEQYF
>-|TRBV9|TRBJ2-1|TRBD2
TGTGCCAGCAGCGTAGTGGGGACTAGCGGTTCTGAGTCCTACAATGAGCAGTTCTTC
CASSVVGTSGSESYNEQFF
>-|TRBV15|TRBJ2-7|TRBD2
TGTGCCACCAGCAGGGGAGGACTAGCGGGGACCTACGAGCAGTACTTC
CATSRGGLAGTYEQYF
>-|TRBV29-1|TRBJ2-7|-
TGCAGCGTAAAGGACTACTACGAGCAGTACTTC
CSVKDYYEQYF
>-|TRBV4-1|TRBJ1-1|-
TGCGCCAGCAGCCAAGAAAAGTCAGCTCCAACTGCGGCTTTCTTT
CASSQEKSAPTAAFF
>-|TRBV30|TRBJ1-5|-
TGTGCCTGGAGTGGGGGGTATGGCAATCAGCCCCAGCATTTT
CAWSGGYGNQPQHF
>-|TRBV7-3|TRBJ2-3|-
TGTGCCAGCAGCCCGCGCGACGCGGATACGCAGTATTTT
CASSPRDADTQYF
>-|TRBV14|TRBJ2-7|-
TGTGCCAGCAGCCAAGATTCCTACTGGGACGAGCAGTACTTC
CASSQDSYWDEQYF
>-|TRBV28|TRBJ2-7|-
TGTGCCAGCAGTTTGGCAGGTGCGACGGGAGCGATATCCTACGAGCAGTACTTC
CASSLAGATGAISYEQYF
>-|TRBV27|TRBJ1-1|TRBD1
TGTGCCAGCAGTGCGGACAGGGGAGGCACTGAAGCTTTCTTT
CASSADRGGTEAFF
>-|TRBV5-1|TRBJ2-7|-
TGCGCCAGCAGCCCGGGACAAGGGGTCTACGAGCAGTACTTC
CASSPGQGVYEQYF
>-|TRBV7-9|TRBJ2-1|-
TGTGCCAGCAGCTTATACGGGAGCGGCGACAATGAGCAGTTCTTC
CASSLYGSGDNEQFF
>-|TRBV7-2|TRBJ2-3|-
TGTGCCAGCAGCTTAAGTCCGAGCTGGGATACGCAGTATTTT
CASSLSPSWDTQYF
>-|TRBV15|TRBJ2-2|TRBD1
TGTGCCACCAGCAGAGACCCACAGGGGACGAACACCGGGGAGCTGTTTTTT
CATSRDPQGTNTGELFF
>-|TRBV28|TRBJ2-2|TRBD1
TGTGCCAGCAGAGCCCCACAGGGGGCCGGGGAGCTGTTTTTT
CASRAPQGAGELFF
>-|TRBV9|TRBJ2-7|TRBD1
TGTGCCAGCAGCGTAGACATTAGTGGACAGGGCCTATACGAGCAGTACTTC
CASSVDISGQGLYEQYF
>-|TRBV7-8|TRBJ2-1|-
TGTGCCAGCAGCCCCATTCGGCTAGCGCCATACAATGAGCAGTTCTTC
CASSPIRLAPYNEQFF